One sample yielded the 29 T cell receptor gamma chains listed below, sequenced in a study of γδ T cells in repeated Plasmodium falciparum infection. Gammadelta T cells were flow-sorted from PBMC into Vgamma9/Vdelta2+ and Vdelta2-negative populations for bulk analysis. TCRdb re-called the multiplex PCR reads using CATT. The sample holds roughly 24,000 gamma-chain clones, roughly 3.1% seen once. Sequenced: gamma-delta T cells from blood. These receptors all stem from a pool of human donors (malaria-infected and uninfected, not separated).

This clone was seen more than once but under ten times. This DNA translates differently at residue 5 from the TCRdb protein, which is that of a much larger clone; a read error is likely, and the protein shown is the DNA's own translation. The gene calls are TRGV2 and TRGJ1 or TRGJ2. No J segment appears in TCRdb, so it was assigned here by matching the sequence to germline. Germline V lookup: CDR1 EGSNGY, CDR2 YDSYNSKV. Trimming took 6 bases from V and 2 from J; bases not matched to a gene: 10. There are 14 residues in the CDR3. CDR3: CATWYAEYYYKKLF. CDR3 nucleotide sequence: TGTGCCACCTGGTACGCCGAGTATTATTATAAGAAACTCTTT.

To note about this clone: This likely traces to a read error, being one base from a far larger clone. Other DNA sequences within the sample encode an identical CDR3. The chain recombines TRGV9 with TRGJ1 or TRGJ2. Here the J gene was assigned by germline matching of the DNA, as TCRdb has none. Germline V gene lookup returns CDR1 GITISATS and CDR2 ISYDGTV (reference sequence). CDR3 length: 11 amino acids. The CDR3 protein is CALWEVHEKLF. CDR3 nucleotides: TGTGCCTTATGGGAGGTGCATGAGAAACTCTTT.

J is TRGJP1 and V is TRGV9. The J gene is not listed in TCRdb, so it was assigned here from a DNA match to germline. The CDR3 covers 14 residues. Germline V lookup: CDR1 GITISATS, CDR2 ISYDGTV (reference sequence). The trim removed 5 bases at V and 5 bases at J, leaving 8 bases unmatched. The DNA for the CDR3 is TGTGCCTTGTGGGGGTGCAAAACTGGTTGGTTCAAGATATTT. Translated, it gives CALWGCKTGWFKIF.

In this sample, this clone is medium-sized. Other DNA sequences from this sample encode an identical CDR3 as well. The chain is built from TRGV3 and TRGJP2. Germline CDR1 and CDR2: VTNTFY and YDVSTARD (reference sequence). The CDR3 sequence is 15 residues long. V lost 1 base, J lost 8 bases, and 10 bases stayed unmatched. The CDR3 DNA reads TGTGCCACCTGGGACAGACGGGGAGGCGATTGGATCAAGACGTTT. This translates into CATWDRRGGDWIKTF.

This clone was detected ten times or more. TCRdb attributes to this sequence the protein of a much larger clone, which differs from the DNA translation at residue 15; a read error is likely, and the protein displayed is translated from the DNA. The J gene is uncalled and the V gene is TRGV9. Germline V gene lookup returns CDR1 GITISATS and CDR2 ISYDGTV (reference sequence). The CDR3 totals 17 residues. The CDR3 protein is CALWEGKQELGKKIRVF. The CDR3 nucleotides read TGTGCCTTGTGGGAAGGAAAACAAGAGTTGGGCAAAAAAATCAGGGTATTT.

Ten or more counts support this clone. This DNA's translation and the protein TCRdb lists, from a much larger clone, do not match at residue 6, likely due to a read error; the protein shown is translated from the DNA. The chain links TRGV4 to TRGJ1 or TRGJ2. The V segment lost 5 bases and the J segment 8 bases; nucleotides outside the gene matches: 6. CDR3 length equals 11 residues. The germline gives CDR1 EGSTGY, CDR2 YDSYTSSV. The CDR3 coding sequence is TGTGCCACCTGGGTTCCCAATAAGAAACTCTTT. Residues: CATWVPNKKLF.

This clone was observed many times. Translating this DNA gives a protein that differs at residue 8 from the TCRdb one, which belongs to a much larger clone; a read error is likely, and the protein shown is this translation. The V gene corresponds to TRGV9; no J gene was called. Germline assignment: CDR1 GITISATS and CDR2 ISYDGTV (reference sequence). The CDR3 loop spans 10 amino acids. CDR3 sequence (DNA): TGTGCCTTGTGGGAGGATAAGAGACTCTTT. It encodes CALWEDKRLF.

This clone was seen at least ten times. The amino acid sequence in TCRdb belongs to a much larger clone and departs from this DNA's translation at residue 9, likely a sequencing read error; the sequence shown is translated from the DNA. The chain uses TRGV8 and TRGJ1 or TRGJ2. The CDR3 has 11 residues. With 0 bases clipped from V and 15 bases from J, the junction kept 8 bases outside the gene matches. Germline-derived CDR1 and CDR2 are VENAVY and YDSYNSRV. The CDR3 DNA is TGTGCCACCTGGGATAGGAAGCAGAGACTCTTT. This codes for CATWDRKQRLF.

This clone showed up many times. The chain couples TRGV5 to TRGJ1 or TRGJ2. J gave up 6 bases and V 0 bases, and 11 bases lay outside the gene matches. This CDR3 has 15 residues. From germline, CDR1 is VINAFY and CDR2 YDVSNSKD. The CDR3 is CATWDRPLQRYKKLF. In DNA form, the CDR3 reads TGTGCCACCTGGGACAGGCCCCTCCAGCGTTATAAGAAACTCTTT.

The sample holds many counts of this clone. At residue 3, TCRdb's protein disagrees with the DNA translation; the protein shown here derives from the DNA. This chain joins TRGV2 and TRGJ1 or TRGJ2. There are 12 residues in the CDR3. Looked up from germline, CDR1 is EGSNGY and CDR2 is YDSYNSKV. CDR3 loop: CAAWDGDYKKLF. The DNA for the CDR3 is TGTGCCGCCTGGGACGGCGATTATAAGAAACTCTTT.

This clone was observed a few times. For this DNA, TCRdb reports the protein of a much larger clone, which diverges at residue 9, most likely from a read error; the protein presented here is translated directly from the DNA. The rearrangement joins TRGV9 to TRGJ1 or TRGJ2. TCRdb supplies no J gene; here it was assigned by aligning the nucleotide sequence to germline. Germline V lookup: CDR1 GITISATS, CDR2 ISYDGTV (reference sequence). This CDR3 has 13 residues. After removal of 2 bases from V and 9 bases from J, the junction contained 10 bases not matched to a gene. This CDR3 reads CALWEGPCCKKLF. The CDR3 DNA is TGTGCCTTGTGGGAGGGCCCTTGTTGTAAGAAACTCTTT.

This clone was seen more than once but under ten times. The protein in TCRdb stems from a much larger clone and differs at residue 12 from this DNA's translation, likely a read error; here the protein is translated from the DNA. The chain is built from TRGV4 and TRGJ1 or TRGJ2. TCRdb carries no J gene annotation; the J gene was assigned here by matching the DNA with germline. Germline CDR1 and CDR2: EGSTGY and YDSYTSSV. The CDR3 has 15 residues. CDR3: CATWDGPSGGYRKLF. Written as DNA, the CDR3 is TGTGCCACCTGGGATGGCCCCTCTGGGGGGTATAGGAAACTCTTT.

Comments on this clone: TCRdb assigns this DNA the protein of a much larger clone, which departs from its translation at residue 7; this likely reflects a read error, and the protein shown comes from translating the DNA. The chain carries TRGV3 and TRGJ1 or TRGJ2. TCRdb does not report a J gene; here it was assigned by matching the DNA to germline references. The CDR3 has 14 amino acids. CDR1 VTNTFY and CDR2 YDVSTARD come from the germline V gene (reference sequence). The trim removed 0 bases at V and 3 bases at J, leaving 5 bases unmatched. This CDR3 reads CATWDRAVYYKKLF. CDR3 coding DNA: TGTGCCACCTGGGACAGGGCCGTTTATTATAAGAAACTCTTT.

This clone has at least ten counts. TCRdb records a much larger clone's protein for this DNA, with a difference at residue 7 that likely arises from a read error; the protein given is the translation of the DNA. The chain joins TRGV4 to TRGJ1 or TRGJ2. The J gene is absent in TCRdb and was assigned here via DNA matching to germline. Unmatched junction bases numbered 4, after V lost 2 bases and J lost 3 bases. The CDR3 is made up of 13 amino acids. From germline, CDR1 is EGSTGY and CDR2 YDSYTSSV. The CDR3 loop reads CATWDACYYKKLF. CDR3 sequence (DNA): TGTGCCACCTGGGATGCCTGTTATTATAAGAAACTCTTT.

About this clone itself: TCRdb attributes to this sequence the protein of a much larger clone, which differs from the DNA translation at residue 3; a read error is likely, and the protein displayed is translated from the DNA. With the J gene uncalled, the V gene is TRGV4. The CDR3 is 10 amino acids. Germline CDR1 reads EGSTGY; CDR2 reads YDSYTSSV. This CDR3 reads CAAWDWPKLF. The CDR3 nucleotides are TGTGCCGCCTGGGACTGGCCCAAACTCTTT.

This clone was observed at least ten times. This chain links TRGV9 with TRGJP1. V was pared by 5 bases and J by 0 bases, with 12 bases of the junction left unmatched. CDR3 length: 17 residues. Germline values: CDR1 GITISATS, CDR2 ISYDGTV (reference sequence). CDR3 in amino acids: CALWARVYYTTGWFKIF. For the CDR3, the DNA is TGTGCCTTGTGGGCAAGGGTATATTATACCACTGGTTGGTTCAAGATATTT.

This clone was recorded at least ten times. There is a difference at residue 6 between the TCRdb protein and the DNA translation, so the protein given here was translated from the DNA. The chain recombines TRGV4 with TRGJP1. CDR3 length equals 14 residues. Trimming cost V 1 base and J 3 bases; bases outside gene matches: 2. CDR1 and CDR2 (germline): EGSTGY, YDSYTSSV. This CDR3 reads CATWDGSTGWFKIF. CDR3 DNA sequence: TGTGCCACCTGGGATGGATCCACTGGTTGGTTCAAGATATTT.

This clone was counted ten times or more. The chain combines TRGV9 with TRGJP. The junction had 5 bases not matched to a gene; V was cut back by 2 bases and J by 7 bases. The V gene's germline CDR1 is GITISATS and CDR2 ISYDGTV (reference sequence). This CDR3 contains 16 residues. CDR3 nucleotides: TGTGCCTTGTGGGAGGCCTGGGAGTTGGGCAAAAAAATCAAGGTATTT. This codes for CALWEAWELGKKIKVF.

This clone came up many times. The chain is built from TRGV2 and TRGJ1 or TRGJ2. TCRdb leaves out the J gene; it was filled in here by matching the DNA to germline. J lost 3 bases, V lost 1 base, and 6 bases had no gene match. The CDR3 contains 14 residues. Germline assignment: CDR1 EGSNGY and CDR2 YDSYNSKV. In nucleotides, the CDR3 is TGTGCCACCTGGGACGGCCCTAGTTATTATAAGAAACTCTTT. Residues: CATWDGPSYYKKLF.

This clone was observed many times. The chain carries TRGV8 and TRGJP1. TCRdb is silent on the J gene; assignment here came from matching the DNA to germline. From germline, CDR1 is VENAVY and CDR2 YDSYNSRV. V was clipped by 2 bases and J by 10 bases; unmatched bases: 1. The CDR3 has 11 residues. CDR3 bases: TGTGCCACCTGGGATATTTGGTTCAAGATATTT. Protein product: CATWDIWFKIF.

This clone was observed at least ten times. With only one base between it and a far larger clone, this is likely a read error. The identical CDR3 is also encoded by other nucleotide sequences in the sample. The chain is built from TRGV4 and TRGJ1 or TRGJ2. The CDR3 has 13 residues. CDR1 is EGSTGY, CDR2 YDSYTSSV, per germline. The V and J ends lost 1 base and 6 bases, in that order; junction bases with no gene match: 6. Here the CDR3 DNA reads TGTGCCACCTGGGATGGACAGATTTATAAGAAACTCTTT. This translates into CATWDGQIYKKLF.

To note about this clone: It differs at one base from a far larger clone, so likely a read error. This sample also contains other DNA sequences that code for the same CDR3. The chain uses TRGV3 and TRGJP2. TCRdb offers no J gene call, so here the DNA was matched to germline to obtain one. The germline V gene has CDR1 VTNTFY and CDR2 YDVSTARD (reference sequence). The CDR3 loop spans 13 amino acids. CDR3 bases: TGTGCCACCTGGCGTTATAGTGACTGGATCAAGACGTTT. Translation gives CATWRYSDWIKTF.

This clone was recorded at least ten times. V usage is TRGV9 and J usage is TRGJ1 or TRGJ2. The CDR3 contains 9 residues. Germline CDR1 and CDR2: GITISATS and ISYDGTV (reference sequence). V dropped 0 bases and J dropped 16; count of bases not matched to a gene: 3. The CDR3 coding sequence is TGTGCCTTGTGGGAGGTGAGGCTCTTT. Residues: CALWEVRLF.

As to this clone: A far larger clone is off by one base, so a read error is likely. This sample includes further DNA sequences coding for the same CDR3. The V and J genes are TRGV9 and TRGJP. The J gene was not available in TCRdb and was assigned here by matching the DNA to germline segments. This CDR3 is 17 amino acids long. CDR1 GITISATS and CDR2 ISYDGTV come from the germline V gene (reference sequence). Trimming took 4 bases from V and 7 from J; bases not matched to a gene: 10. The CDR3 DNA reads TGTGCCTTGTGGGACGCAAGAGAGGAGTTGGGCAAAAAAATCAAGGTATTT. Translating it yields CALWDAREELGKKIKVF.

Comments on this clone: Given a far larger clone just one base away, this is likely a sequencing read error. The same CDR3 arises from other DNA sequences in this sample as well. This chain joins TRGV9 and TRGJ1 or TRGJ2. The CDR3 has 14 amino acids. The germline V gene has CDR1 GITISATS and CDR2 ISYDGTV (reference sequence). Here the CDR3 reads CALWEAFRNYKKLF. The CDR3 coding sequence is TGTGCCTTGTGGGAGGCCTTCCGCAATTATAAGAAACTTTTT.

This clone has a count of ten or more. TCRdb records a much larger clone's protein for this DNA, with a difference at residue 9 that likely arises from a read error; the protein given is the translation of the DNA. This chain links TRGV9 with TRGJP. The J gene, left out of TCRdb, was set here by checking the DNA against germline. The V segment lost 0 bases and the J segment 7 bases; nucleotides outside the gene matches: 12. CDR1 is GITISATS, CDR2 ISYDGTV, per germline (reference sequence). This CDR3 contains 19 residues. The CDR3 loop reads CALWEVHLERELGKKIKVF. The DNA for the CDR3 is TGTGCCTTGTGGGAGGTGCATTTGGAGAGGGAGTTGGGCAAAAAAATCAAGGTATTT.

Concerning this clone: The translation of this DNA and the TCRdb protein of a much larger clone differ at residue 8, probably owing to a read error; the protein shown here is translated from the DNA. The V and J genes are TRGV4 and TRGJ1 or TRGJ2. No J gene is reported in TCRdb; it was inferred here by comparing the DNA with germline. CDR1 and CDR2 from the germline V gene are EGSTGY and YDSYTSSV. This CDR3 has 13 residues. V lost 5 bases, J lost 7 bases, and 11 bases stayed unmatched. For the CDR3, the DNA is TGTGCCACCTGGGGCCCTCCTAGATATAAGAAACTCTTT. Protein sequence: CATWGPPRYKKLF.

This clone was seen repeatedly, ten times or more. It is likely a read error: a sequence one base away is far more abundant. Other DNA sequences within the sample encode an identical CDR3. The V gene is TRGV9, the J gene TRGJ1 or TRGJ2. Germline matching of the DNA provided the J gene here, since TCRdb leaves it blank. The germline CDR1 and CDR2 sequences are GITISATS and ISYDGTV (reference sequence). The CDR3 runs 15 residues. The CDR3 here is CALWEVRGREDKKLF. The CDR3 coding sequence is TGTGCCCTGTGGGAGGTGCGAGGAAGAGAGGATAAGAAACTCTTT.

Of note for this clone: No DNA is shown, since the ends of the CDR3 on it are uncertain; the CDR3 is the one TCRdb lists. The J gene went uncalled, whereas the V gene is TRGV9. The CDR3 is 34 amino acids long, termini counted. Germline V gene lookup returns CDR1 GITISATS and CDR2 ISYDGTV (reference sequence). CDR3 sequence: CALWEVHGFAIIRNSLAVEQHWLSQVSIGRIQHF.